This entry is about one T cell receptor (beta chain). The germline CDR1 and CDR2 sequences are MNHEY and SVGAGI. With V trimmed by 4 bases and J by 4 bases, 5 bases remained unmatched. This CDR3 region has 15 residues. These data are taken from a study of technical replicates of blood from a few donors. Generated by immunoSEQ multiplex PCR, the TCRdb table keeps only in-frame clones and is missing some. This sample has about 83,000 clones; roughly nine tenths occur once, and the top ten carry approximately 0.39%. This sequence originates from a human donor in good health. Sequencing was carried out using T cells isolated from PBMCs. The V gene is TRBV6-5, the J gene TRBJ2-1, with TRBD2 identical over 9 bases. CDR3 amino acids: CASSFLTSGYNEQFF. In nucleotides, the CDR3 is TGTGCCAGCAGTTTCTTGACTAGCGGTTACAATGAGCAGTTCTTC.